One sample yielded the 24 T cell receptor beta chains listed below, sequenced in a study of tumor-infiltrating lymphocytes in primary liver carcinoma. The authors took blood RNA from unsorted whole blood and also extracted germline DNA. Starting material of around 490 ng total RNA yielded TCR beta cDNA via a constant-region primer. ARM-PCR was slightly modified, and three nested multiplex PCR rounds with it gave rise to the TCR beta libraries. Primers for the first two PCR rounds were TRBV1-TRBV30 forward primers and a C-beta reverse primer (approximately 10 cycles per round). TCRdb called the multiplex PCR reads again in MiXCR, with one record for every CDR3 protein. Here the sample spans approximately 310,000 distinct CDR3 sequences, 65% being singletons. Sequenced sample: peripheral blood. All receptors come from a man aged 35-49 years with primary liver carcinoma and hepatitis B virus infection.

The sample holds a few counts of this clonotype. This chain uses TRBV5-6 with TRBJ2-7; 9 positions match TRBD2. Germline lookup yields CDR1 SGHDT and CDR2 YYEEEE. After removal of 0 bases from V and 0 bases from J, the junction contained 4 bases not matched to a gene. The CDR3 totals 16 residues. The DNA for the CDR3 is TGTGCCAGCAGCTTGGTGGCGACTAGCGGCTCCTACGAGCAGTACTTC. Translating it yields CASSLVATSGSYEQYF.

This clonotype appeared once. The chain couples TRBV21-1 to TRBJ1-5. TRBV21-1 is a pseudogene locus. The CDR3 has 15 residues. The DNA of the CDR3 is TGTGCCAGCAGCAAAGACGCGGACTCACCGAGGCCCCAGCATTTT. Translation: CASSKDADSPRPQHF.

This CDR3 reads CASSPGTSGDEQYF. The CDR3 coding sequence is TGCGCCAGCAGCCCCGGGACTAGCGGAGACGAGCAGTACTTC. V usage is TRBV5-1 and J usage is TRBJ2-7; 11 nucleotides match TRBD2. CDR1 is SGHRS and CDR2 is YFSETQ in the germline V gene. Trimming took 4 bases from V and 5 from J; bases not matched to a gene: 5. There are 14 residues in the CDR3.

This clonotype was observed many times. V gene TRBV11-1 combines with J gene TRBJ2-1; D tentatively reads TRBD1 or TRBD2 (5 bases each). Germline CDR1 and CDR2: SGHAT and FQDESV (reference sequence). V was pared by 6 bases and J by 3 bases, with 15 bases between. The CDR3 extends over 15 amino acids. DNA of the CDR3: TGTGCCAGCAGTAAAAGGGACCCCCGCTACAATGAGCAGTTCTTC. Amino acid sequence: CASSKRDPRYNEQFF.

As to this clonotype: At one of its ends the junction is not consistent with the germline gene, which may arise from a read error. CDR3 bases: TGTGCCAGCAGTTTGCCCCGGATTAGCGGGAGAACGAATGAGCGGTTCTTC. Its protein is CASSLPRISGRTNERFF. The genes are TRBV12-3 or TRBV12-4 and TRBJ2-1, with TRBD2 matching 9 bases. This CDR3 contains 17 residues.

This clonotype has ten or more counts. V gene TRBV6-1 combines with J gene TRBJ2-1; TRBD2 aligns across 7 bases. Germline lookup yields CDR1 MNHNS and CDR2 SASEGT. V lost 7 bases and J lost 2; bases outside the gene matches: 8. CDR3 size: 15 residues. CDR3 nucleotides: TGTGCCAGCACCCTAGGCGGGGGAGCCTACAATGAGCAGTTCTTC. Translated, it gives CASTLGGGAYNEQFF.

Comment on this clonotype: A single base separates this from a much larger clone, so it may be a read error. This chain joins TRBV10-3 and TRBJ1-2; possibly TRBD1 for D (5 bases). CDR1 is ENHRY and CDR2 is SYGVKD in the germline V gene. Trimming took 1 base from V and 6 from J, leaving 18 bases between them. The CDR3 contains 16 residues. CDR3 DNA sequence: TGTGCCATCAGTGAGTGGCAGGACATAGCACGGAATGGCTACACCTTC. Encoded protein: CAISEWQDIARNGYTF.

The chain employs TRBV23-1 and TRBJ1-5, with D maybe TRBD1 (5 bases). TRBV23-1 is assigned to the ORF class and has an uncertain function. V was shortened by 8 bases and J by 9 bases, with 14 bases between the two germline ends. The CDR3 spans 12 residues. The CDR3 spells CASPGGGWPQHF. CDR3 nucleotides: TGCGCCAGCCCCGGGGGGGGGTGGCCCCAGCATTTT.

In the case of this clonotype: A read error is possible here, since a much larger clone lies one base away. This is likely a read error, given that the CDR3 carries no conserved phenylalanine or tryptophan at its end. This sequence joins TRBV12-3 or TRBV12-4 and TRBJ2-3; a weak D match, TRBD2 (6 bases). The CDR3 has 17 amino acids. V lost 6 bases, J lost 8 bases, and 27 bases lay in between. The CDR3 DNA reads as TGTGCCAGCAGAAGAACACCTAGCGATACCCGGGTGGGTACGCAGTATGTT. The encoded protein is CASRRTPSDTRVGTQYV.

In its sample, this clonotype was seen once. The chain employs TRBV24-1 and TRBJ1-5; unclear D gene. Germline CDR1 reads KGHDR; CDR2 reads SFDVKD. The ends were cut back, 0 bases at V and 0 bases at J, with 17 bases in the middle. The CDR3 extends over 19 amino acids. CDR3 loop: CATSDLRFRTDDSNQPQHF. CDR3 bases: TGTGCCACCAGTGATTTGCGATTCCGTACAGATGATAGCAATCAGCCCCAGCATTTT.

Concerning this clonotype: At one end the junction does not follow the germline gene, possibly because of a read error. The chain employs TRBV7-9 and TRBJ1-1; D is ambiguous. From germline, CDR1 is SEHNR and CDR2 FQNEAQ (reference sequence). The CDR3 extends over 17 amino acids. The CDR3 region has the DNA TGTGACAGCAGCATAATTATAAACCTGGAGGGAGGCACTGAAGCTTTCTTT. The encoded protein is CDSSIIINLEGGTEAFF.

To note about this clonotype: One end of the junction is discordant with germline, which a read error may explain. The chain uses TRBV28 and TRBJ2-1, with 11 bases matching TRBD2. Germline assignment: CDR1 MDHEN and CDR2 SYDVKM. The CDR3 sequence is 21 residues long. This chain's CDR3 is CASSPYSLAGGPKGRYNGQFF. CDR3 bases: TGTGCCAGCAGCCCCTATTCTCTAGCGGGAGGACCTAAGGGTCGATACAATGGGCAGTTCTTC.

With respect to this clonotype: This sequence may be a read error, since a much larger clone differs from it by one base. The chain employs TRBV5-6 and TRBJ2-5, with D perhaps assigned TRBD1 or TRBD2 (5 bases each). Per germline, CDR1 SGHDT and CDR2 YYEEEE. The CDR3 extends over 13 amino acids. Written as DNA, the CDR3 is TGTGCCAGCAGCCGCCCGAAAGGGGAGAGCCAGTACTTC. This gives the protein CASSRPKGESQYF.

The chain has TRBV28 and TRBJ2-5; the D gene could be TRBD1 or TRBD2 (5 bases each). The germline CDR1 and CDR2 sequences are MDHEN and SYDVKM. The CDR3 runs to 13 residues. V was pared by 3 bases and J by 1 base, with 6 bases between. CDR3 nucleotide sequence: TGTGCCAGCAGTTTGGGGGTCCAAGAGACCCAGTACTTC. Translation gives CASSLGVQETQYF. Based on the CDR3 plus reference TRBV28 and TRBJ2-5, the full variable domain is DVKVTQSSRYLVKRTGEKVFLECVQDMDHENMFWYRQDPGLGLRLIYFSYDVKMKEKGDIPEGYSVSREKKERFSLILESASTNQTSMYLCASSLGVQETQYFGPGTRLLVL.

This clonotype was counted only a few times. A read error is possible here, since a much larger clone lies one base away. The chain combines TRBV6-1 with TRBJ1-4; D unclear. V lost 1 base, J lost 3 bases, and 12 bases lay in between. This CDR3 has 16 amino acids. CDR1 is MNHNS and CDR2 is SASEGT in the germline V gene. The DNA of the CDR3 is TGTGCCAGCAGTGAAGTGCTCGGCAGTGCTAATGAAAAACTGTTTTTT. It specifies CASSEVLGSANEKLFF.

This clonotype was observed a handful of times. Given a much more abundant clone one base away, this may be a read error. V and J are TRBV4-2 and TRBJ2-5; no clear D. CDR1 is LGHNA, CDR2 YNFKEQ, per germline. The CDR3 loop spans 11 amino acids. This CDR3 reads CASSQQESQYF. The DNA of the CDR3 is TGTGCCAGCAGCCAACAAGAGAGCCAGTACTTC.

Points on this clonotype: Sequence at one end of the junction differs from germline and may be a read error. The rearrangement uses TRBV14 and TRBJ2-7; D is perhaps TRBD1 or TRBD2 (5 bases each). CDR1 SGHDN and CDR2 FVKESK come from the germline V gene. The CDR3 covers 17 residues. As DNA, the CDR3 is TGTGCCAGCAGCCTCCCCTCATATTGGGGGAGCTCCTATGAGCAATACTTC. This sequence encodes CASSLPSYWGSSYEQYF.

This rearrangement joins TRBV6-5 to TRBJ2-3; 7 bases are a match to TRBD2. The length of the CDR3 is 15 residues. Per the germline V gene, CDR1 is MNHEY and CDR2 is SVGAGI. Trimming cost V 11 bases and J 0 bases; bases outside gene matches: 11. The CDR3 nucleotides read TGTGCCTGTAGCCTCAGCGGGGCGAGCACAGATACGCAGTATTTT. As protein: CACSLSGASTDTQYF.

Notes on this clonotype: Possible read error: a much larger clone is one base away. This chain links TRBV5-4 with TRBJ2-7; TRBD1 matches 8 bases. CDR3 size: 14 residues. CDR1 and CDR2 (germline): SGHNT, YYREEE (reference sequence). CDR3 bases: TGTACCAGCAGCAAAACAGGACAGGGTGGCGAGCAGTACTTC. Translated: CTSSKTGQGGEQYF.

V gene TRBV25-1 combines with J gene TRBJ2-7; D not resolved. The length of the CDR3 is 12 residues. V lost 2 bases to trimming and J lost 13 bases, with 15 bases between them. Germline CDR1 MGHDK, CDR2 SYGVNS. The CDR3 region has the DNA TGTGCCAGCAGTGAAGGATACAGCCGTTTATACTTC. Translation: CASSEGYSRLYF.

Notes on this clonotype: A read error may account for a junction end that differs from germline. The chain uses TRBV29-1 and TRBJ2-1; D is perhaps TRBD1 or TRBD2 (6 bases each). This CDR3 has 14 amino acids. Germline V lookup: CDR1 SQVTM, CDR2 ANQGSEA. CDR3 protein: CRTQAWGATNERLF. The CDR3 DNA reads as TGCAGAACCCAAGCATGGGGGGCTACAAATGAGCGGCTCTTC.

On this clonotype itself: This may be a read error: a much more frequent sequence differs by one nucleotide. The chain joins TRBV29-1 to TRBJ2-5; D is uncertain. In germline, CDR1 is SQVTM, CDR2 ANQGSEA. Trimming pared 6 bases from V and 5 bases from J, leaving 13 bases between. The CDR3 totals 12 residues. The CDR3 spells CSVMISFETQYF. In nucleotides, the CDR3 is TGCAGCGTCATGATTAGCTTTGAGACCCAGTACTTC.

The table lists this clonotype with a few counts. The rearrangement uses TRBV5-1 and TRBJ2-5, with D unclear. V dropped 4 bases and J dropped 5 bases, with 9 bases sitting between them. Germline CDR1 and CDR2: SGHRS and YFSETQ. The CDR3 sequence is 12 residues long. The CDR3 coding sequence is TGCGCCAGCAGCGCGGAAACGGAGACCCAGTACTTC. Its protein is CASSAETETQYF.

The rearrangement uses TRBV2 and TRBJ1-2; D ambiguous. V was trimmed by 6 bases and J by 4 bases, leaving 15 bases between them. CDR3 size: 14 residues. The germline gives CDR1 SNHLY, CDR2 FYNNEI. This chain's CDR3 is CASREQLAGYGYTF. CDR3 coding DNA: TGTGCCAGCAGGGAGCAGTTGGCTGGCTATGGCTACACCTTC.